This T cell receptor beta chain was sequenced for a study of vaccination and CD4 T cells after COVID-19. Germline CDR1 reads SGHTA; CDR2 reads FQGNSA. Trimming left V 1 base short and J 5 bases short, with 13 bases between. The CDR3 runs 15 residues. This clonotype was detected only a few times. Its target is unknown. The sample's time point: late sampling 161 to 241 days after vaccination in three convalescent patients. Treatment denoted: approximately nine-day PBMC culture with coronavirus spike peptide pools or control peptides (ViraFEST assay). The Oncomine TCR Beta short-read assay was what sequenced the DNA obtained from cultured CD4+ T cells. TCRdb itself ran the PCR reads through MiXCR, one entry per CDR3 protein. The table includes 23,000 or so distinct CDR3 sequences, 30% detected once.

This clonotype originated in a human donor who had recovered from COVID-19. Sequenced material: CD4+ T cells from blood, cultured in vitro, taken about 7 months after SARS-CoV-2 vaccination. V is TRBV7-2 and J is TRBJ2-3; TRBD1 is a possible D gene (5 bases). CDR3 sequence: CASSLGQGRGDTQYF. The CDR3 bases are TGTGCCAGCAGCTTAGGGCAGGGTAGGGGAGATACGCAGTATTTT.